These 20 T cell receptor beta chains share one sample of origin, sequenced in a study of identical twins. A single record per CDR3 protein comes from TCRdb applying MiXCR to the 5' RACE reads. The sample lists roughly 220,000 distinct CDR3 sequences; under 8.5% were seen once. These data were likewise used in another study, on T cells expressing NK-cell markers.

The sample was CD8+ T cells sorted from blood. All receptors derive from a woman aged 18 to 35 in good health.

The gene calls are TRBV11-2 and TRBJ1-1; 8 positions match TRBD1. This CDR3 spans 18 amino acids. V lost 1 base to trimming and J lost 6 bases; unmatched junction nucleotides: 16. Germline V gene data show CDR1 as SGHAT and CDR2 as FQNNGV. The CDR3 protein is CASSLVFWDRFFGAEAFF. CDR3 bases: TGTGCCAGCAGCTTAGTTTTCTGGGACAGGTTCTTTGGCGCTGAAGCTTTCTTT.

This clonotype was recorded at least ten times. The V gene is TRBV3-1, the J gene TRBJ2-2, with TRBD2 matching 12 bases. The CDR3 spans 20 residues. The V gene's germline CDR1 is LGHDT and CDR2 YNNKEL (reference sequence). V was pared by 4 bases and J by 5 bases, with 17 bases of the junction left unmatched. This CDR3 reads CASSPGHGGRLAGETGELFF. The CDR3 DNA reads as TGTGCCAGCAGCCCCGGACACGGAGGCCGACTAGCGGGAGAAACCGGGGAGCTGTTTTTT. The full variable domain, its missing parts supplied by reference TRBV3-1 and TRBJ2-2, is DTAVSQTPKYLVTQMGNDKSIKCEQNLGHDTMYWYKQDSKKFLKIMFSYNNKELIINETVPNRFSPKSPDKAHLNLHINSLELGDSAVYFCASSPGHGGRLAGETGELFFGEGSRLTVL.

This clonotype was seen only a few times. The V call is TRBV6-1, the J call TRBJ1-4, with D uncertain. The CDR3 has 14 residues. V lost 5 bases and J 7 bases, leaving 14 bases between the germline ends. Germline V CDR1 and CDR2: MNHNS, SASEGT. In nucleotides, the CDR3 is TGTGCCAGCAGTCTGAACGGTGGCGGTGAAAAACTGTTTTTT. Its protein product is CASSLNGGGEKLFF.

This chain joins TRBV4-3 and TRBJ1-1; D is perhaps TRBD1 (6 bases). Germline loops: CDR1 LGHNA, CDR2 YSLEER. This CDR3 contains 14 residues. V lost 7 bases, J lost 5 bases, and 17 bases lay in between. CDR3 DNA sequence: TGCGCCAGCACCAAAGGGGGGGGCCGGACTGAAGCTTTCTTT. Its translation: CASTKGGGRTEAFF.

The V gene is TRBV10-3, the J gene TRBJ2-2, with a weak D call TRBD1 (6 bases). The CDR3 length is 12 residues. Germline-derived CDR1 and CDR2 are ENHRY and SYGVKD. Trimming removed 7 bases from V and 5 bases from J, with 8 bases in between. CDR3 nucleotide sequence: TGTGCCATCAAACAGGGAACCGGGGAGCTGTTTTTT. Its translation is CAIKQGTGELFF.

This chain links TRBV15 with TRBJ2-3; 7 positions agree with TRBD2. This CDR3 comprises 15 residues. Germline CDR1 LNHNV, CDR2 YYDKDF (reference sequence). With V trimmed by 5 bases and J by 3 bases, 8 bases remained unmatched. For the CDR3, the DNA is TGTGCCACCAGCGGGACGCGGGGACTAACAGATACGCAGTATTTT. It translates to CATSGTRGLTDTQYF.

Many counts were recorded for this clonotype. J is TRBJ2-7 and V is TRBV5-6; D gene uncertain. Germline V CDR1 and CDR2: SGHDT, YYEEEE. V was trimmed by 1 base and J by 6 bases, leaving 8 bases between them. The CDR3 loop spans 12 amino acids. CDR3 protein: CASSLRRIEQYF. The DNA of the CDR3 is TGTGCCAGCAGCTTGCGACGAATCGAGCAGTACTTC.

This clonotype turned up a few times. The chain employs TRBV29-1 and TRBJ2-1; D is perhaps TRBD1 (6 bases). This CDR3 spans 14 amino acids. Trimming cost V 6 bases and J 1 base, with 13 bases left between them. Germline loops: CDR1 SQVTM, CDR2 ANQGSEA. The CDR3 loop reads CSVEQGRSYNEQFF. Written as DNA, the CDR3 is TGCAGCGTAGAACAGGGCCGGTCCTACAATGAGCAGTTCTTC.

In its sample, this clonotype was seen many times. The chain combines TRBV7-2 with TRBJ2-7; D gene uncertain. Trimming took off 2 bases at V and 0 bases at J, with 14 bases between the two ends. The CDR3 consists of 16 residues. CDR1 and CDR2 from the germline V gene are SGHTA and FQGNSA. CDR3 nucleotides: TGTGCCAGCAGCTTACCTTCAGATTTAAGCTCCTACGAGCAGTACTTC. It specifies CASSLPSDLSSYEQYF. The full variable domain, completed using reference TRBV7-2 and TRBJ2-7, is GAGVSQSPSNKVTEKGKDVELRCDPISGHTALYWYRQSLGQGLEFLIYFQGNSAPDKSGLPSDRFSAERTGGSVSTLTIQRTQQEDSAVYLCASSLPSDLSSYEQYFGPGTRLTVT.

This clonotype was recorded at least ten times. The chain uses TRBV7-9 and TRBJ2-7, with 9 nucleotides matching TRBD2. The CDR3 is 15 amino acids. The germline V gene has CDR1 SEHNR and CDR2 FQNEAQ (reference sequence). J gave up 2 bases and V 5 bases, and 7 bases lay outside the gene matches. The CDR3, as DNA: TGTGCCAGCAGCGACCCCGCGGGAGGGACCTACGAGCAGTACTTC. Amino acid sequence: CASSDPAGGTYEQYF. The full variable domain, its missing parts supplied by reference TRBV7-9 and TRBJ2-7, is DTGVSQNPRHKITKRGQNVTFRCDPISEHNRLYWYRQTLGQGPEFLTYFQNEAQLEKSRLLSDRFSAERPKGSFSTLEIQRTEQGDSAMYLCASSDPAGGTYEQYFGPGTRLTVT.

This clonotype was seen at least ten times. The chain has TRBV12-3 or TRBV12-4 and TRBJ1-2; TRBD1 matches at 7 bases. The CDR3 runs 14 residues. J was trimmed by 4 bases and V by 6 bases; bases with no gene match: 8. The CDR3: CASSFGTAFYGYTF. In nucleotides, the CDR3 is TGTGCCAGCAGCTTCGGGACAGCTTTCTATGGCTACACCTTC.

This clonotype has just a few counts. The chain has TRBV10-2 and TRBJ2-3; a possible D gene is TRBD2 (7 bases). Trimming took 3 bases from V and 2 from J, leaving 12 bases between them. The CDR3 extends over 15 amino acids. Germline CDR1 and CDR2: WSHSY and SAAADI. CDR3 DNA sequence: TGCGCCAGCAGTGATTTGGGGGGGCCCACAGATACGCAGTATTTT. Protein product: CASSDLGGPTDTQYF.

The chain couples TRBV7-3 to TRBJ1-2; D is ambiguous. Germline CDR1 and CDR2: SGHTA and FQGTGA. The CDR3 sequence is 14 residues long. V lost 2 bases, J lost 5 bases, and 12 bases lay in between. CDR3 DNA: TGTGCCAGCAGCTTATCGGGTGGGAGTTATGGCTACACCTTC. This codes for CASSLSGGSYGYTF. The whole variable domain, remainder taken from reference TRBV7-3 and TRBJ1-2, is GAGVSQTPSNKVTEKGKYVELRCDPISGHTALYWYRQSLGQGPEFLIYFQGTGAADDSGLPNDRFFAVRPEGSVSTLKIQRTERGDSAVYLCASSLSGGSYGYTFGSGTRLTVV.

This clonotype was observed a few times. J is TRBJ2-1 and V is TRBV11-2; a weak D match, TRBD1 (6 bases). The CDR3 spans 11 residues. Trimming took off 7 bases at V and 9 bases at J, with 10 bases between the two ends. The germline V gene encodes CDR1 SGHAT and CDR2 FQNNGV. This chain's CDR3 is CASTLQGEQFF. Here the CDR3 DNA reads TGTGCCAGCACCCTACAGGGTGAGCAGTTCTTC. Filled out from reference TRBV11-2 and TRBJ2-1, the complete variable domain reads EAGVAQSPRYKIIEKRQSVAFWCNPISGHATLYWYQQILGQGPKLLIQFQNNGVVDDSQLPKDRFSAERLKGVDSTLKIQPAKLEDSAVYLCASTLQGEQFFGPGTRLTVL.

V and J are TRBV5-6 and TRBJ2-3, with D perhaps TRBD2 (5 bases). The CDR3 length is 18 residues. The ends were cut back, 3 bases at V and 0 bases at J, with 20 bases in the middle. CDR1 and CDR2 (germline): SGHDT, YYEEEE. CDR3 region: CASSSPVGEQRSTDTQYF. The CDR3 DNA sequence: TGTGCCAGCAGCTCGCCGGTTGGGGAGCAGCGGAGCACAGATACGCAGTATTTT.

This clonotype was seen repeatedly, ten times or more. The chain employs TRBV6-1 and TRBJ2-7; TRBD1 is a possible D gene (5 bases). V lost 5 bases and J 3 bases, leaving 8 bases between the germline ends. The CDR3 extends over 12 amino acids. Germline-derived CDR1 and CDR2 are MNHNS and SASEGT. The CDR3 is CASSYDSYEQYF. CDR3 in DNA: TGTGCCAGCAGTTATGACAGCTACGAGCAGTACTTC.

On this clonotype itself: Given a much more abundant clone one base away, this may be a read error. The V call is TRBV2, the J call TRBJ1-1, with D possibly TRBD1 on 5 matching bases. The germline CDR1 and CDR2 sequences are SNHLY and FYNNEI. V gave up 10 bases and J gave up 5 bases, with 17 bases separating them. The CDR3 runs to 13 residues. The CDR3 is CATKAGSKTEAFF. CDR3 bases: TGTGCCACCAAGGCAGGGTCGAAAACTGAAGCTTTCTTT.

J is TRBJ2-2 and V is TRBV3-1, with D uncertain. CDR1 is LGHDT and CDR2 is YNNKEL in the germline V gene (reference sequence). The CDR3 sequence is 13 residues long. The ends were cut back, 0 bases at V and 7 bases at J, with 6 bases in the middle. The CDR3 loop is CASSQDVDGELFF. The CDR3 DNA is TGTGCCAGCAGCCAAGATGTCGACGGGGAGCTGTTTTTT.

This clonotype has ten or more counts. One end of the junction fails to match germline, which may point to a read error. This chain links TRBV12-3 or TRBV12-4 with TRBJ2-6; no firm D call. This CDR3 has 14 amino acids. CDR3 residues: CASSLGSAANVLTF. The CDR3 DNA reads TGTGCCAGCAGTTTAGGGTCTGCGGCCAACGTCCTGACTTTC.

The table lists this clonotype with a few counts. The chain has TRBV12-3 or TRBV12-4 and TRBJ1-3; 10 nucleotides line up with TRBD1. The CDR3 has 14 amino acids. The V segment lost 10 bases and the J segment 6 bases; nucleotides outside the gene matches: 9. CDR3 in DNA: TGTGCCACCACTGGGGGACAGGGGTTAAACACCATATATTTT. Its translation is CATTGGQGLNTIYF.